The 23 T cell receptor beta chains below were found in one sample sequenced in a study of blood T cell repertoires in COVID-19. The data were produced by immunoSEQ multiplex PCR, yet TCRdb's version contains in-frame clones alone and is incomplete. This repertoire shows 65,000 to 90,000 clones, less than 90% found once; its top ten account for about 6.5%. The specimen sequenced was peripheral blood. These receptors all stem from a man older than 75 with COVID-19, enrolled during active disease.

The chain employs TRBV9 and TRBJ1-3; D gene uncertain. Deletions cut 0 bases from V and 1 base from J, with 11 bases between. Germline V lookup: CDR1 SGDLS, CDR2 YYNGEE. The CDR3 loop spans 16 amino acids. CDR3 in amino acids: CASSVESWASGNTIYF. In DNA, the CDR3 is TGTGCCAGCAGCGTAGAGTCGTGGGCGTCTGGAAACACCATATATTTT. The full variable domain, its missing parts supplied by reference TRBV9 and TRBJ1-3, is DSGVTQTPKHLITATGQRVTLRCSPRSGDLSVYWYQQSLDQGLQFLIQYYNGEERAKGNILERFSAQQFPDLHSELNLSSLELGDSALYFCASSVESWASGNTIYFGEGSWLTVV.

The gene calls are TRBV9 and TRBJ1-4; TRBD1 matches at 7 bases. After removal of 1 base from V and 5 bases from J, the junction contained 8 bases not matched to a gene. CDR3 length: 16 residues. Germline values: CDR1 SGDLS, CDR2 YYNGEE. CDR3 region: CASSVSAGQQNEKLFF. The CDR3 DNA follows: TGTGCCAGCAGCGTATCCGCGGGACAGCAAAATGAAAAACTGTTTTTT.

The CDR3 DNA sequence: TGTGCCAGCAAAAACAGGGCACTATACAATGAGCAGTTCTTC. The encoded protein is CASKNRALYNEQFF. The J gene is TRBJ2-1, the V gene TRBV7-3; the D gene is possibly TRBD1 (6 bases). This CDR3 region has 14 residues. Germline V CDR1 and CDR2: SGHTA, FQGTGA. Trimming removed 7 bases from V and 4 bases from J, with 14 bases in between.

The chain is built from TRBV6-2 or TRBV6-3 and TRBJ2-1; 14 positions match TRBD2. The CDR3 has 18 amino acids. With 4 bases clipped from V and 4 bases from J, the junction kept 9 bases outside the gene matches. Germline CDR1 is MNHEY and CDR2 is SVGEGT. In DNA, the CDR3 is TGTGCCAGCAGTTCTCCGGGACTAGCGGGGGAACGGTACAATGAGCAGTTCTTC. Residues: CASSSPGLAGERYNEQFF.

This rearrangement joins TRBV15 to TRBJ1-2; 7 bases are a match to TRBD1. Germline V gene sequence: CDR1 LNHNV, CDR2 YYDKDF (reference sequence). The trim removed 0 bases at V and 3 bases at J, leaving 4 bases unmatched. The CDR3 contains 15 residues. The CDR3 loop is CATSRDPGGDYGYTF. The CDR3 DNA sequence: TGTGCCACCAGCAGAGATCCAGGGGGTGACTATGGCTACACCTTC. The full variable domain, with the rest looked up from reference TRBV15 and TRBJ1-2, is DAMVIQNPRYQVTQFGKPVTLSCSQTLNHNVMYWYQQKSSQAPKLLFHYYDKDFNNEADTPDNFQSRRPNTSFCFLDIRSPGLGDTAMYLCATSRDPGGDYGYTFGSGTRLTVV.

The J gene is TRBJ1-6, the V gene TRBV3-1 (or the pseudogene TRBV3-2); D gene uncertain. CDR3 length: 14 residues. V lost 2 bases and J 6 bases, leaving 8 bases between the germline ends. The germline V gene encodes CDR1 LGHDT and CDR2 YNNKEL (reference sequence). CDR3 loop: CASSQIRSNSPLHF. The CDR3 DNA follows: TGTGCCAGCAGCCAAATCCGGAGTAATTCACCCCTCCACTTT.

The chain has TRBV5-1 and TRBJ2-3; 13 nucleotides align to TRBD2. The CDR3 extends over 19 amino acids. The ends lost 1 base at V and 2 bases at J; junction bases unmatched: 10. Germline values: CDR1 SGHRS, CDR2 YFSETQ. CDR3 sequence: CASSLRLAGGLSNTDTQYF. CDR3 in DNA: TGCGCCAGCAGCTTGCGACTAGCGGGGGGCCTGTCGAACACAGATACGCAGTATTTT.

J is TRBJ2-2 and V is TRBV19; 10 bases align to TRBD2. Germline loops: CDR1 LNHDA, CDR2 SQIVND (reference sequence). The CDR3 is made up of 15 amino acids. The ends lost 7 bases at V and 2 bases at J; junction bases unmatched: 4. The CDR3 loop is CASIKLAGNTGELFF. The CDR3 DNA follows: TGTGCCAGTATAAAACTAGCGGGAAACACCGGGGAGCTGTTTTTT.

The table lists this clone with a few counts. This sequence joins TRBV2 and TRBJ1-1, with a tentative D call TRBD1 (5 bases). Germline assignment: CDR1 SNHLY and CDR2 FYNNEI. There are 13 residues in the CDR3. Deletions cut 4 bases from V and 5 bases from J, with 11 bases between. The CDR3 reads CASSVSGKTEAFF. For the CDR3, the DNA is TGTGCCAGCAGTGTATCAGGGAAGACTGAAGCTTTCTTT.

V gene TRBV19 combines with J gene TRBJ1-5; TRBD1 agrees at 9 bases. J was trimmed by 5 bases and V by 5 bases; bases with no gene match: 7. Per the germline V gene, CDR1 is LNHDA and CDR2 is SQIVND (reference sequence). CDR3 length: 15 residues. The DNA of the CDR3 is TGTGCCAGTAGTTCCCAGGACAGGGGTCATCAGCCCCAGCATTTT. Amino acids: CASSSQDRGHQPQHF. Full variable domain (missing parts from reference TRBV19 and TRBJ1-5): DGGITQSPKYLFRKEGQNVTLSCEQNLNHDAMYWYRQDPGQGLRLIYYSQIVNDFQKGDIAEGYSVSREKKESFPLTVTSAQKNPTAFYLCASSSQDRGHQPQHFGDGTRLSIL.

The V and J genes are TRBV18 and TRBJ1-2, with D hard to call. CDR3 size: 14 residues. Trimming took off 2 bases at V and 4 bases at J, with 11 bases between the two ends. Germline CDR1 reads KGHSH; CDR2 reads LQKENI. The CDR3 loop reads CASSPVAGLYGYTF. In DNA form, the CDR3 reads TGTGCCAGCTCACCAGTGGCGGGCCTCTATGGCTACACCTTC.

V usage is TRBV19 and J usage is TRBJ2-5, with 9 bases identical to TRBD2. With V trimmed by 4 bases and J by 0 bases, 3 bases remained unmatched. The CDR3 totals 15 residues. Germline CDR1 LNHDA, CDR2 SQIVND (reference sequence). The DNA of the CDR3 is TGTGCCAGTAGTAGGCTAGCGGGGTACCAAGAGACCCAGTACTTC. The encoded protein is CASSRLAGYQETQYF.

J is TRBJ1-6 and V is TRBV19; tentatively, D is TRBD1 (6 bases). Germline CDR1 reads LNHDA; CDR2 reads SQIVND (reference sequence). The V end lost 5 bases, the J end lost 11 bases, and 13 bases lay between the germline ends. This CDR3 has 13 amino acids. The CDR3, as DNA: TGTGCCAGTAGTGAACAGGGATCGGCACCCCTCCACTTT. Protein sequence: CASSEQGSAPLHF.

The chain carries TRBV6-2 or TRBV6-3 and TRBJ2-7; maybe TRBD2 (6 bases). The CDR3 loop spans 14 amino acids. From germline, CDR1 is MNHEY and CDR2 SVGEGT. V lost 0 bases to trimming and J lost 7 bases, with 13 bases between them. For the CDR3, the DNA is TGTGCCAGCAGTTACTCGTTTCGAGGGAGGGAGCAGTACTTC. Residues: CASSYSFRGREQYF.

The rearrangement joins TRBV20-1 to TRBJ2-3; possibly TRBD1 for D (6 bases). The germline V gene encodes CDR1 DFQATT and CDR2 SNEGSKA (reference sequence). The CDR3 has 11 residues. V gave up 2 bases and J gave up 6 bases, with 6 bases separating them. CDR3 DNA sequence: TGCAGTGCTAGACAGGGGGATACGCAGTATTTT. Translated: CSARQGDTQYF.

The V gene is TRBV24-1, the J gene TRBJ1-5; D gene unclear. V lost 3 bases, J lost 2 bases, and 10 bases lay in between. Germline assignment: CDR1 KGHDR and CDR2 SFDVKD. CDR3 length equals 15 residues. The CDR3 DNA reads TGTGCCACCAGTGATCCCGCGGAGGGCAATCAGCCCCAGCATTTT. This sequence encodes CATSDPAEGNQPQHF.

This chain connects TRBV5-1 to TRBJ2-5, with D possibly matching TRBD1 (5 bases). The CDR3 contains 15 residues. CDR1 is SGHRS, CDR2 YFSETQ, per germline. V was clipped by 1 base and J by 2 bases, with 12 bases between them. The DNA for the CDR3 is TGCGCCAGCAGCTTGCAGGGTTTAGGACAAGAGACCCAGTACTTC. Translated: CASSLQGLGQETQYF.

The J gene is TRBJ2-5, the V gene TRBV6-1; 8 nucleotides align to TRBD1. CDR1 is MNHNS and CDR2 is SASEGT in the germline V gene. Trimming took 2 bases from V and 5 from J; bases not matched to a gene: 4. This CDR3 spans 14 amino acids. CDR3: CASSETTGVETQYF. As DNA, the CDR3 is TGTGCCAGCAGTGAAACGACAGGGGTGGAGACCCAGTACTTC.

On this clone itself: The sample holds other DNA sequences that translate to the same CDR3. V and J are TRBV6-2 or TRBV6-3 and TRBJ2-2; 11 nucleotides align to TRBD1. The CDR3 extends over 15 amino acids. The J segment lost 1 base and the V segment lost 5 bases, leaving 0 bases of the junction unmatched. Germline CDR1 reads MNHEY; CDR2 reads SVGEGT. The CDR3 sequence: CASSGTGGNTGELFF. CDR3 bases: TGTGCCAGCAGTGGGACAGGGGGGAACACCGGGGAGCTGTTTTTT.

The chain carries TRBV19 and TRBJ1-2, with TRBD1 as a possible D gene (5 bases). The V gene's germline CDR1 is LNHDA and CDR2 SQIVND (reference sequence). CDR3 length: 15 residues. Trimming removed 5 bases from V and 3 bases from J, with 16 bases in between. CDR3 amino acids: CASSFGATSDYGYTF. CDR3 in DNA: TGTGCCAGTAGTTTTGGGGCCACCTCAGACTATGGCTACACCTTC.

The chain links TRBV27 to TRBJ2-3; 7 nucleotides align to TRBD1. With V trimmed by 4 bases and J by 2 bases, 3 bases remained unmatched. Germline CDR1 reads MNHEY; CDR2 reads SMNVEV (reference sequence). CDR3 length equals 14 residues. The CDR3 DNA sequence: TGTGCCAGCAGTTCTCAGGGGGTCACAGATACGCAGTATTTT. This codes for CASSSQGVTDTQYF.

V and J are TRBV5-6 and TRBJ2-2, with D possibly being TRBD1 (6 bases). The CDR3 consists of 15 residues. V shed 0 bases and J shed 7 bases, with 13 bases lying between them. From germline, CDR1 is SGHDT and CDR2 YYEEEE. This chain's CDR3 is CASSLVVGANGELFF. The DNA for the CDR3 is TGTGCCAGCAGCTTGGTCGTGGGGGCAAACGGGGAGCTGTTTTTT.

This chain's CDR3 is CASSPLAGGIDEQYF. DNA of the CDR3: TGCGCCAGCAGCCCCCTAGCGGGGGGCATAGACGAGCAGTACTTC. This chain joins TRBV5-1 and TRBJ2-7; 11 bases map to TRBD2. CDR1 is SGHRS, CDR2 YFSETQ, per germline. The ends lost 4 bases at V and 5 bases at J; junction bases unmatched: 8. There are 15 residues in the CDR3.